The subject of this entry is one T cell receptor beta chain. Its cognate antigen is unknown. This specimen belongs to a study of blood T cells in healthy people across ages. Whole-study results and caveats: Strong correlation was found linking TCR beta diversity to naive T cell percentage. Unsorted PBMCs prevented conclusive naive versus antigen-experienced comparison. Because donor CMV status was unknown, expanded clonotype changes were possibly confounded.

Germline CDR1 reads LGHNT; CDR2 reads FRNRAP. V dropped 5 bases and J dropped 8 bases, with 13 bases sitting between them. This CDR3 is built from 13 residues. The second PCR ran about 6 to 11 cycles with a sample-barcoded 5' primer and J-beta primers. There were at least 2.5 million CDR3-containing paired-end reads obtained from each sample. Using its own MiXCR run on the 5' RACE reads, TCRdb lists one record per CDR3 protein. The sample has roughly 1,500,000 distinct CDR3 sequences, approximately 42% seen once. The source of this sequence is a woman aged 18-29 years in good health. What was sequenced was blood. This rearrangement joins TRBV12-5 to TRBJ2-1; possibly TRBD2 for D (5 bases). The CDR3 nucleotides read TGTGCTAGTGGTGTGCGAGGGTCCGATGAGCAGTTCTTC. This translates into CASGVRGSDEQFF. The variable domain in full, completed from reference TRBV12-5 and TRBJ2-1, reads DARVTQTPRHKVTEMGQEVTMRCQPILGHNTVFWYRQTMMQGLELLAYFRNRAPLDDSGMPKDRFSAEMPDATLATLKIQPSEPRDSAVYFCASGVRGSDEQFFGPGTRLTVL.